The clone carrying this TCR beta chain appeared many times. Its antigen is unknown. This CDR3 spans 16 amino acids. Trimming removed 10 bases from V and 4 bases from J, with 22 bases in between. CDR3-region Arm-PCR and iRepertoire HTBI primers produced the TCR beta libraries. As originally analysed: Identified across the samples were 62 TRBV segments and roughly 14 TRBJ segments. TCRdb analysed the multiplex PCR reads with MiXCR anew, one entry per CDR3 protein. The V and J calls were not made by the authors but by TCRdb's processing. The sample has 400,000 to 500,000 distinct CDR3 sequences, 20% to 25% seen once. This specimen comes from a study of regulatory T cells in long-lasting Graves disease. Whole-study findings and limits: Tissue studied was limited to peripheral blood, excluding thyroid tissue. TRBV28, TRBJ1-2 and TRBJ2-5 emerged as the favored segments in persistent disease.

Time point denoted: persistent/refractory GD, antithyroid drugs over 5 years with positive TRAb. Isolated PBMC RNA provided the starting material for the TCR library. The material was peripheral blood mononuclear cells (PBMCs), obtained when the disease was refractory, from a patient treated with antithyroid drugs. The TCR was taken from a female donor with Graves disease. V and J are TRBV12-3 or TRBV12-4 and TRBJ1-4, with a possible D match to TRBD1 (6 bases). The chain's CDR3 is CANLRTVGGFNEKLFF. The CDR3 bases are TGTGCCAACTTACGGACAGTTGGTGGGTTTAATGAAAAACTGTTTTTT.